A selection of T cell receptor beta chains follows, all from one sample in a study of blood T cell repertoires in COVID-19. Some clones are missing from TCRdb's copy, which holds only in-frame ones; the method was immunoSEQ multiplex PCR. The sample lists tens of thousands of clones, 60% to 85% occurring once. Sequenced: peripheral blood. The receptors originated from a human donor in a cohort sampled during active COVID-19. Each CDR3 is given with its conserved first and last residue. D genes are given only for firm matches.

len,j_gene,v_gene,d_gene,CDR3aa
16,TRBJ1-2,TRBV4-3,TRBD1,CASSRLSTDRVDGYTF
14,TRBJ1-2,TRBV5-1,NA,CASSRGQRSPVYTF
16,TRBJ1-4,TRBV25-1,NA,CASSDHRGGWGEKLFF
15,TRBJ2-2,TRBV21-1,NA,CASFGPRRGTGELFF
11,TRBJ2-7,TRBV7-9,NA,CASSPGGEQYF
12,TRBJ1-3,TRBV7-9,NA,CASQGYGNTIYF
17,TRBJ1-6,TRBV5-4,TRBD1,CASSSRQGATYNSPLHF
13,TRBJ2-5,TRBV24-1,NA,CATSGGNQETQYF
12,TRBJ2-7,TRBV6-6,TRBD1,CASRQGSYEQYF
16,TRBJ2-7,TRBV15,TRBD2,CATSRSGTSGSYEQYF
13,TRBJ1-5,TRBV6-2/TRBV6-3,NA,CASSKTRNQPQHF
12,TRBJ2-3,TRBV2,NA,CAIGTSADTQYF
19,TRBJ2-1,TRBV24-1,TRBD2,CATSQTGTSGRTRLGEQFF
15,TRBJ1-3,TRBV10-3,NA,CAKKGGIEVGNTIYF
18,TRBJ2-2,TRBV20-1,NA,CSASDPISGRPGTGELFF
16,TRBJ2-1,TRBV5-1,NA,CASSLDGPTAYNEQFF
16,TRBJ1-5,TRBV7-8,NA,CASSSLGGGSNQPQHF
16,TRBJ2-5,TRBV4-1,TRBD2,CASSQVGEGRWETQYF
13,TRBJ2-1,TRBV24-1,TRBD2,CATMGLAGGEQFF
16,TRBJ1-5,TRBV6-2/TRBV6-3,NA,CASSFPKRTVNQPQHF
17,TRBJ2-6,TRBV5-4,TRBD1,CASSFQTGGTGANVLTF
14,TRBJ1-4,TRBV30,NA,CAWSSATSQEKLFF
13,TRBJ2-7,TRBV4-3,NA,CASSQETGLEQYF
14,TRBJ1-1,TRBV9,NA,CASSVGGEDTEAFF
14,TRBJ2-5,TRBV5-4,NA,CASSPLGFQETQYF
15,TRBJ2-1,TRBV14,TRBD2,CASSQISGGANEQFF
16,TRBJ2-1,TRBV7-9,TRBD2,CASSAPGTSGSNEQFF
14,TRBJ2-5,TRBV19,NA,CASSIVKHEETQYF
15,TRBJ2-6,TRBV28,NA,CASSSTGTGANVLTF
12,TRBJ2-1,TRBV12-3/TRBV12-4,NA,CASSPGTNEQFF
15,TRBJ2-2,TRBV9,NA,CASSATGQQGGELFF
15,TRBJ2-2,TRBV28,TRBD2,CASSRSGSVAGELFF
13,TRBJ1-1,TRBV7-9,NA,CASSLHNQGEAFF
15,TRBJ2-7,TRBV10-2,NA,CASDGDSPNSYEQYF
15,TRBJ2-2,TRBV7-8,TRBD1,CASRAGTGNTGELFF
14,TRBJ2-3,TRBV7-2,NA,CASSLRGSADTQYF
16,TRBJ1-1,TRBV28,NA,CASSLSQPQGKDEAFF
13,TRBJ2-2,TRBV7-9,NA,CASRLGGTGELFF
14,TRBJ1-5,TRBV7-2,NA,CASSRGGYNQPQHF
13,TRBJ1-2,TRBV12-3/TRBV12-4,NA,CASTRGRNYGYTF
14,TRBJ1-3,TRBV9,TRBD1,CASGDRGDGNTIYF
16,TRBJ2-1,TRBV28,TRBD1,CASSLYGQGPYNEQFF
13,TRBJ1-5,TRBV9,NA,CASSGAPDQPQHF
13,TRBJ2-1,TRBV27,NA,CASSLSSSNEQFF
14,TRBJ2-3,TRBV7-9,TRBD2,CASSLGLAGDTQYF
12,TRBJ1-1,TRBV10-2,TRBD1,CASRTGTTEAFF
15,TRBJ2-5,TRBV28,TRBD2,CASSHPLAEQETQYF
13,TRBJ1-5,TRBV6-2/TRBV6-3,NA,CASSARDSQPQHF
15,TRBJ2-3,TRBV6-6,NA,CASSPRVPHTDTQYF
13,TRBJ1-4,TRBV6-5,NA,CASSRGRGEKLFF
15,TRBJ2-3,TRBV14,TRBD2,CASSWSGVGTDTQYF
15,TRBJ2-7,TRBV2,NA,CASSARGTVYERQYF
11,TRBJ2-5,TRBV5-4,NA,CASSLLGTQYF
15,TRBJ2-4,TRBV11-2,TRBD2,CASSLSSGGGNIQYF
15,TRBJ2-2,TRBV5-1,TRBD1,CASSSGTANTGELFF
15,TRBJ2-1,TRBV5-1,NA,CASSLDWSRRNEQFF
15,TRBJ2-3,TRBV11-2,NA,CASSLDPSYTDTQYF
13,TRBJ2-5,TRBV5-4,TRBD2,CASSFRRGETQYF
15,TRBJ2-7,TRBV5-1,NA,CASSFNGGAIDEQYF
15,TRBJ2-2,TRBV6-5,TRBD1,CASSQTGGYPGELFF